This TCR beta chain is from a study of somatic mutations in cytotoxic T cells in rheumatoid arthritis. Study-level points and caveats: Per patient, the largest CD8+ clone was found to exceed 20% of CD8+ cells in about an eighth of the roughly 60 cases.

Comments on this clone: Its specificity is not known.

J lost 0 bases, V lost 1 base, and 8 bases had no gene match. Per germline, CDR1 SGHRS and CDR2 YFSETQ. CDR3 size: 18 residues. Profiling relied on immunoSEQ multiplex PCR, and the TCRdb table lists in-frame clones only, not all of them. This sample has 15,000 or so clones, with 65% to 80% found just once. Material for sequencing was CD8+ T cells sorted from blood. The sequence came from an adult with rheumatoid arthritis. This chain links TRBV5-1 with TRBJ2-3; TRBD2 matches at 10 bases. The CDR3 region is CASSLRSSGGPSTDTQYF. As DNA, the CDR3 is TGCGCCAGCAGCTTGCGGTCTAGCGGGGGCCCTAGCACAGATACGCAGTATTTT.